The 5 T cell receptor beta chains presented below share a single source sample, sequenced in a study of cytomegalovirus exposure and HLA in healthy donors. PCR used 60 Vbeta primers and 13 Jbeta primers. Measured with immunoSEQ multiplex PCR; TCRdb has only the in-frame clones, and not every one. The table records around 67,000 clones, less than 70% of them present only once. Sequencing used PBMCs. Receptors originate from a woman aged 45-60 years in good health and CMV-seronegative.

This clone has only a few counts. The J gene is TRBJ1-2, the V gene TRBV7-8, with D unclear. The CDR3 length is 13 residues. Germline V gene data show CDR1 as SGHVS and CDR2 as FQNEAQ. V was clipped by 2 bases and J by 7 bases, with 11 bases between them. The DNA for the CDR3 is TGTGCCAGCAGCTTACTTTTGGCGGGTGGCTACACCTTC. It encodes CASSLLLAGGYTF.

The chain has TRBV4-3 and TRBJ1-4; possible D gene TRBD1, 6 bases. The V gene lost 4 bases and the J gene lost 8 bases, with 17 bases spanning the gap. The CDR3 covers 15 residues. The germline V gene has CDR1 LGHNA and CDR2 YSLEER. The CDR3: CASSPLPGQSEKLFF. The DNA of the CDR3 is TGCGCCAGCAGCCCGTTGCCGGGACAAAGCGAAAAACTGTTTTTT.

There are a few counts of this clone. CDR3 protein: CASSSGAGNQPQHF. Written as DNA, the CDR3 is TGTGCCAGCAGCTCAGGGGCAGGAAATCAGCCCCAGCATTTT. The V call is TRBV9, the J call TRBJ1-5; D possibly corresponds to TRBD1 (6 bases). The CDR3 runs to 14 residues. Germline V gives CDR1 SGDLS, CDR2 YYNGEE. The ends were cut back, 4 bases at V and 4 bases at J, with 12 bases in the middle.

The CDR3 sequence: CASPSGSEGRGEQFF. The CDR3 DNA reads TGTGCCAGCCCCTCCGGGAGCGAGGGGCGTGGTGAGCAGTTCTTC. The chain employs TRBV18 and TRBJ2-1; D might be TRBD2 (6 bases). The germline CDR1 and CDR2 sequences are KGHSH and LQKENI. The CDR3 runs 15 residues. V lost 8 bases to trimming and J lost 9 bases, with 23 bases between them.

DNA for the CDR3: TGTGCCACCAGCAGGACAGTGGGTGGGGCCAACGTCCTGACTTTC. It translates to CATSRTVGGANVLTF. The rearrangement uses TRBV15 and TRBJ2-6, with a weak D call TRBD1 (5 bases). The germline V gene has CDR1 LNHNV and CDR2 YYDKDF (reference sequence). The CDR3 contains 15 residues. V lost 3 bases to trimming and J lost 3 bases, with 9 bases between them.